This TCR beta chain was found in a study of blood T cell repertoires in COVID-19. The wider study: Acute and convalescent COVID-19 samples came from the United States, Italy and Spain. The analysed material was cDNA or gDNA that came from T cells, B-cell-depleted T cells, or PBMCs.

CDR1 and CDR2 from the germline V gene are SGHDN and FVKESK. This CDR3 comprises 15 residues. Trimming cost V 0 bases and J 0 bases, with 8 bases left between them. Per the original methods: Amplification from reference gene primers served as the basis for estimated nucleated cell counts. Clones were sequenced by immunoSEQ multiplex PCR, and TCRdb holds only the in-frame ones, with some missing. V and J calls and clone size are as listed in that table; D and trimming were resolved from the DNA. The sample includes some 200,000 clones, roughly 94% seen only once; the top ten take 0.76%. Patients at the Seattle site were enrolled during active infection and followed longitudinally.

The specimen sequenced was peripheral blood. J is TRBJ2-5 and V is TRBV14; perhaps TRBD2 as D (6 bases). The TCR originated in a man aged 30 to 39 with COVID-19, enrolled during active disease. The CDR3 loop is CASSQEGGNQETQYF. DNA for the CDR3: TGTGCCAGCAGCCAAGAGGGCGGGAACCAAGAGACCCAGTACTTC.